The 27 T cell receptor beta chains listed next were all sequenced from one sample in a study of blood T cell repertoires in COVID-19. Using immunoSEQ multiplex PCR, the repertoire was profiled, and TCRdb retains in-frame clones only, with some absent. The table has 110,000 or so clones, around 82% seen once. The sequenced sample was peripheral blood. The receptors were gathered from a human donor in a cohort sampled during active or convalescent COVID-19.

The rearrangement joins TRBV27 to TRBJ1-2; tentative D call: TRBD1 (5 bases). Germline loops: CDR1 MNHEY, CDR2 SMNVEV (reference sequence). The CDR3 has 15 amino acids. V was cut by 6 bases and J by 8 bases, with 22 bases left in between. The CDR3 here is CASRGSGGWLGGYTF. DNA of the CDR3: TGTGCCAGCAGAGGGTCCGGGGGTTGGCTTGGGGGCTACACCTTC.

The chain links TRBV21-1 to TRBJ1-1; the table's D call TRBD1 went unverified against the DNA. TRBV21-1 is a documented pseudogene. This CDR3 region has 15 residues. The CDR3 region is CASSQRGQVGTEAFF. In DNA, the CDR3 is TGTGCCAGCAGCCAAAGGGGACAGGTGGGGACTGAAGCTTTCTTT.

The chain recombines TRBV10-3 with TRBJ1-2, with 9 bases aligning to TRBD1. The CDR3 loop spans 12 amino acids. In germline, CDR1 is ENHRY, CDR2 SYGVKD. J lost 6 bases, V lost 9 bases, and 5 bases had no gene match. This CDR3 reads CAISGTGNGYTF. The CDR3 DNA sequence: TGTGCCATATCCGGGACAGGGAATGGCTACACCTTC.

This rearrangement joins TRBV6-1 to TRBJ2-3; TRBD2 agrees at 8 bases. Germline V gives CDR1 MNHNS, CDR2 SASEGT. The CDR3 has 16 amino acids. J gave up 1 base and V 2 bases, and 5 bases lay outside the gene matches. The CDR3 sequence is CASSEYGRGGTDTQYF. In nucleotides, the CDR3 is TGTGCCAGCAGTGAATACGGGCGGGGGGGCACAGATACGCAGTATTTT.

The chain uses TRBV6-5 and TRBJ2-2, with a possible D match to TRBD2 (6 bases). The CDR3 runs 15 residues. Germline V gene sequence: CDR1 MNHEY, CDR2 SVGAGI. V lost 5 bases, J lost 5 bases, and 15 bases lay in between. CDR3 region: CASSHRASVTGELFF. The CDR3 DNA sequence: TGTGCCAGCAGTCACCGGGCTAGCGTGACCGGGGAGCTGTTTTTT.

This rearrangement joins TRBV6-6 to TRBJ1-2; 10 bases map to TRBD1. This CDR3 is built from 12 residues. CDR1 and CDR2 from the germline V gene are MNHNY and SVGAGI (reference sequence). Germline trimming cut 8 bases from V and 6 bases from J; bases unmatched to any gene: 3. In DNA, the CDR3 is TGTGCCAGCGAAGACAGGGGGCATGGCTACACCTTC. Protein product: CASEDRGHGYTF.

The rearrangement uses TRBV2 and TRBJ2-5; perhaps TRBD1 as D (6 bases). V shed 7 bases and J shed 0 bases, with 15 bases lying between them. CDR3 size: 15 residues. Germline loops: CDR1 SNHLY, CDR2 FYNNEI. The CDR3 bases are TGTGCCAGCAATAAGGGTGAGGGGGACCAAGAGACCCAGTACTTC. This codes for CASNKGEGDQETQYF.

The V and J genes are TRBV5-6 and TRBJ1-1; 8 positions match TRBD1. The germline CDR1 and CDR2 sequences are SGHDT and YYEEEE. The V segment lost 2 bases and the J segment 5 bases; nucleotides outside the gene matches: 11. CDR3 length: 16 residues. CDR3: CASSFFDRGLITEAFF. Written as DNA, the CDR3 is TGTGCCAGCAGCTTTTTCGACAGGGGATTAATTACTGAAGCTTTCTTT.

The chain combines TRBV19 with TRBJ2-3; tentative D call: TRBD1 (6 bases). The V gene's germline CDR1 is LNHDA and CDR2 SQIVND (reference sequence). This CDR3 contains 13 residues. Trimming removed 4 bases from V and 4 bases from J, with 9 bases in between. CDR3 in DNA: TGTGCCAGTAGTACGCAGGGGTCAGATACGCAGTATTTT. Protein: CASSTQGSDTQYF.

This chain uses TRBV28 with TRBJ1-2, with unresolved D. The ends were cut back, 4 bases at V and 4 bases at J, with 7 bases in the middle. The CDR3 contains 12 residues. The germline gives CDR1 MDHEN, CDR2 SYDVKM. Here the CDR3 reads CASSSGSYGYTF. The CDR3 DNA is TGTGCCAGCAGTTCAGGATCCTATGGCTACACCTTC.

J is TRBJ2-7 and V is TRBV5-6; a possible D gene is TRBD1 (5 bases). Trimming took off 0 bases at V and 3 bases at J, with 10 bases between the two ends. This CDR3 region has 14 residues. Germline V gene data show CDR1 as SGHDT and CDR2 as YYEEEE. The CDR3 DNA follows: TGTGCCAGCAGCTTGGGACAGTCCGTCTACGAGCAGTACTTC. It codes for CASSLGQSVYEQYF.

This chain joins TRBV7-2 and TRBJ1-3; D is possibly TRBD1 (5 bases). Germline CDR1 SGHTA, CDR2 FQGNSA. There are 13 residues in the CDR3. V lost 1 base, J lost 8 bases, and 9 bases lay in between. The CDR3 nucleotides are TGTGCCAGCAGCTTAGGTGGGGGGTACACCATATATTTT. This sequence encodes CASSLGGGYTIYF.

The chain links TRBV27 to TRBJ1-2, with 7 bases that match TRBD1. CDR3 length: 15 residues. Looked up from germline, CDR1 is MNHEY and CDR2 is SMNVEV (reference sequence). After removal of 4 bases from V and 1 base from J, the junction contained 6 bases not matched to a gene. Here the CDR3 reads CASSSAGTDNYGYTF. The CDR3 DNA reads TGTGCCAGCAGTTCCGCCGGGACAGATAACTATGGCTACACCTTC.

The chain joins TRBV11-3 to TRBJ1-6; D unresolved. This CDR3 region has 14 residues. Germline V gives CDR1 SGHNT, CDR2 YENEEA. The germline V and J ends were trimmed by 5 bases and 7 bases, with 12 bases remaining between them. The CDR3 here is CASSAGTNNSPLHF. The CDR3 DNA reads as TGTGCCAGCAGCGCCGGAACTAACAATTCACCCCTCCACTTT.

The table lists this clone with many counts. This chain joins TRBV19 and TRBJ2-2, with 8 bases identical to TRBD1. This CDR3 region has 13 residues. The ends lost 7 bases at V and 4 bases at J; junction bases unmatched: 2. Germline V gene lookup returns CDR1 LNHDA and CDR2 SQIVND (reference sequence). This CDR3 reads CASNRGSTGELFF. The CDR3 nucleotides read TGTGCCAGTAACAGGGGGTCCACCGGGGAGCTGTTTTTT.

This rearrangement joins TRBV30 to TRBJ1-1; D uncertain. The CDR3 is made up of 11 amino acids. In germline, CDR1 is GTSNPN, CDR2 SVGIG (reference sequence). Trimming took 5 bases from V and 5 from J, leaving 9 bases between them. The CDR3 reads CAWSRGTEAFF. Here the CDR3 DNA reads TGTGCCTGGTCCCGCGGAACTGAAGCTTTCTTT.

The sample holds a few counts of this clone. The V and J genes are TRBV5-3 and TRBJ1-5, with 8 bases matching TRBD1. TRBV5-3 is designated an ORF whose function remains uncertain. This CDR3 has 16 residues. Losses at the gene ends were 3 bases for V and 4 bases for J; bases not matched to a gene: 9. CDR3 residues: CARSYSGTGPNQPQHF. The CDR3 bases are TGTGCCAGAAGCTACTCCGGGACAGGCCCAAATCAGCCCCAGCATTTT.

This clone was detected a few times. The CDR3 loop is CATSDLFEGGYTF. The DNA of the CDR3 is TGTGCCACCAGTGATTTATTTGAGGGTGGCTACACCTTC. The V gene is TRBV24-1, the J gene TRBJ1-2; D is unclear. From germline, CDR1 is KGHDR and CDR2 SFDVKD. CDR3 size: 13 residues. The V end was cut by 1 base, the J end by 7 bases, with 9 bases between.

The chain joins TRBV5-4 to TRBJ2-7, with 7 bases identical to TRBD2. After removal of 0 bases from V and 6 bases from J, the junction contained 0 bases not matched to a gene. Germline V gene sequence: CDR1 SGHNT, CDR2 YYREEE (reference sequence). The CDR3 loop spans 12 amino acids. CDR3 amino acids: CASSLGGGEQYF. The CDR3 nucleotides are TGTGCCAGCAGCTTGGGCGGGGGCGAGCAGTACTTC.

The chain links TRBV6-5 to TRBJ2-7; 7 bases line up with TRBD2. This CDR3 is built from 14 residues. The V segment lost 2 bases and the J segment 8 bases; nucleotides outside the gene matches: 9. Germline V gives CDR1 MNHEY, CDR2 SVGAGI. In DNA, the CDR3 is TGTGCCAGCAGTTACGACCCCCGAGCGGGGAAGCAGTACTTC. Its translation is CASSYDPRAGKQYF.

The chain joins TRBV15 to TRBJ1-5; D is undetermined. The CDR3 totals 16 residues. Germline V gene lookup returns CDR1 LNHNV and CDR2 YYDKDF (reference sequence). The V end was cut by 0 bases, the J end by 5 bases, with 14 bases between. This CDR3 reads CATSREGYTSHQPQHF. The CDR3 DNA reads as TGTGCCACCAGCAGAGAGGGCTACACGTCCCATCAGCCCCAGCATTTT.

The chain employs TRBV18 and TRBJ2-1, with 13 positions matching TRBD2. The CDR3 loop spans 19 amino acids. V lost 3 bases and J lost 0; bases outside the gene matches: 8. CDR1 KGHSH and CDR2 LQKENI come from the germline V gene. The chain's CDR3 is CASSPGLAGVTSSYNEQFF. CDR3 nucleotides: TGTGCCAGCTCACCCGGACTAGCGGGGGTAACATCCTCCTACAATGAGCAGTTCTTC.

The gene calls are TRBV27 and TRBJ1-2; maybe TRBD1 (5 bases). Trimming cost V 2 bases and J 4 bases, with 8 bases left between them. The CDR3 is 13 amino acids. Germline assignment: CDR1 MNHEY and CDR2 SMNVEV (reference sequence). CDR3 DNA sequence: TGTGCCAGCAGTTTACAGGGTTTCTATGGCTACACCTTC. It encodes CASSLQGFYGYTF.

The chain links TRBV5-1 to TRBJ2-7; TRBD2 agrees at 7 bases. Trimming at V came to 2 bases and at J to 6 bases, leaving 11 bases not matched to a gene. The CDR3 sequence is 15 residues long. Germline loops: CDR1 SGHRS, CDR2 YFSETQ. The CDR3 DNA is TGCGCCAGCAGCTTTACGGCGGGAGATCGAGGCGAGCAGTACTTC. Encoded protein: CASSFTAGDRGEQYF.

The J gene is TRBJ2-7, the V gene TRBV27; 8 bases align to TRBD1. This CDR3 is built from 15 residues. CDR1 and CDR2 (germline): MNHEY, SMNVEV (reference sequence). With V trimmed by 6 bases and J by 3 bases, 10 bases remained unmatched. The CDR3 region is CASSHPGTGGYEQYF. CDR3 nucleotide sequence: TGTGCCAGCAGCCACCCCGGAACAGGGGGCTACGAGCAGTACTTC.

In its sample, this clone was seen a few times. The V call is TRBV9, the J call TRBJ1-6; the D is unclear. CDR3 length: 13 residues. The germline gives CDR1 SGDLS, CDR2 YYNGEE. Trimming left V 4 bases short and J 10 bases short, with 12 bases between. The CDR3 bases are TGTGCCAGCAGCCCAAGTGCGGGATCACCCCTCCACTTT. Translation gives CASSPSAGSPLHF.

Only a few counts were recorded for this clone. The V and J genes are TRBV5-6 and TRBJ1-3; D is ambiguous. The V end lost 1 base, the J end lost 0 bases, and 8 bases lay between the germline ends. Germline V lookup: CDR1 SGHDT, CDR2 YYEEEE. The CDR3 spans 15 residues. The CDR3 protein is CASSLMRDSGNTIYF. The CDR3 DNA is TGTGCCAGCAGCTTGATGAGAGACTCTGGAAACACCATATATTTT.